Below, one T cell receptor (beta chain) is given with its context. Its matching antigen is unknown. The data are from a study of shared clonotypes between healthy human individuals. Broader study findings: Non-shared clonotypes displayed generation probabilities falling below those of clonotypes present in all four donors.

The CDR3 consists of 17 residues. The trim removed 4 bases at V and 4 bases at J, leaving 12 bases unmatched. From germline, CDR1 is SGHRS and CDR2 YFSETQ. Clones were read by immunoSEQ multiplex PCR, and TCRdb kept only the in-frame ones, dropping some. The data contain 100,000 or so clones, over 65% of them singletons. The rearrangement joins TRBV5-1 to TRBJ1-2; the match to TRBD1 covers 11 bases. This clonotype was obtained from a woman in her twenties or thirties in good health. Sequenced material: memory CD8+ T cells sorted from blood. Described subset: CD45RO+ cells pooled with CCR7-negative TemRA cells. DNA of the CDR3: TGCGCCAGCAGCCTGGGCGGGACAGGGGGTGCGCCCTATGGCTACACCTTC. Protein sequence: CASSLGGTGGAPYGYTF.